A selection of T cell receptor beta chains follows, all from one sample in a study of beta chain features in type 1 diabetes. TCRdb's table, derived via immunoSEQ multiplex PCR, lists solely in-frame clones and lacks some. The sample shows around 600,000 clones, under 15% of them seen only once. Sequenced material: naive CD4+ T cells from blood. The source is a man aged 25-45 years with type 1 diabetes. The CDR3 runs from the conserved cysteine through the conserved F or W. A D gene is named only where the DNA matches it firmly. A row's size may be missing; if present it is once, few, many or a size class.

d_gene: -
abundance: -
j_gene: TRBJ1-6
v_gene: TRBV9
CDR3nt: TGTGCCAGCAGCGTAGGGGGTAAGGGGATTAATTCACCCCTCCACTTT
CDR3aa: CASSVGGKGINSPLHF

d_gene: -
abundance: -
j_gene: TRBJ1-6
v_gene: TRBV27
CDR3nt: TGTGCCAGCGGCGTCCTATATGTGCCCCTCCACTTT
CDR3aa: CASGVLYVPLHF

d_gene: -
abundance: few
j_gene: TRBJ1-2
v_gene: TRBV4-2
CDR3nt: TGTGCCAGCAGCCAAGAAAAGCAGGCGAACTATGGCTACACCTTC
CDR3aa: CASSQEKQANYGYTF

d_gene: -
abundance: -
j_gene: TRBJ1-5
v_gene: TRBV28
CDR3nt: TGTGCCAGCAGTTTGGAGAACAGGTACAATCAGCCCCAGCATTTT
CDR3aa: CASSLENRYNQPQHF

d_gene: TRBD1
abundance: -
j_gene: TRBJ2-1
v_gene: TRBV7-2
CDR3nt: TGTGCCAGCAGTCCCGGACAGGGGGCGGTGGATGAGCAGTTCTTC
CDR3aa: CASSPGQGAVDEQFF

d_gene: -
abundance: -
j_gene: TRBJ2-7
v_gene: TRBV10-3
CDR3nt: TGTGCCATCAGTGACTTCGACGAGCAGTACTTC
CDR3aa: CAISDFDEQYF

d_gene: TRBD2
abundance: -
j_gene: TRBJ2-7
v_gene: TRBV6-1
CDR3nt: TGTGCCAGCAGTGAAGCCGAGCGGGGCTACGAGCAGTACTTC
CDR3aa: CASSEAERGYEQYF

d_gene: TRBD1
abundance: few
j_gene: TRBJ1-5
v_gene: TRBV15
CDR3nt: TGTGCCACCAGCCCCCAGGGGACAGCAAACAATCAGCCCCAGCATTTT
CDR3aa: CATSPQGTANNQPQHF

d_gene: TRBD2
abundance: few
j_gene: TRBJ2-3
v_gene: TRBV10-3
CDR3nt: TGTGCCATCAGTGCTCTAGCGGGAGCCACCACAGATACGCAGTATTTT
CDR3aa: CAISALAGATTDTQYF

d_gene: TRBD1
abundance: few
j_gene: TRBJ2-1
v_gene: TRBV4-2
CDR3nt: TGTGCCAGCAGCCAGACACCGGGACAGGGAGAGAATGAGCAGTTCTTC
CDR3aa: CASSQTPGQGENEQFF

d_gene: -
abundance: few
j_gene: TRBJ1-2
v_gene: TRBV4-3
CDR3nt: TGCGCCAGCAGCCAAGTGGAAGGATTCTATGGCTACACCTTC
CDR3aa: CASSQVEGFYGYTF

d_gene: -
abundance: few
j_gene: TRBJ1-1
v_gene: TRBV29-1
CDR3nt: TGCAGCGTTGAAGATCCCAGGGCTGAAGCTTTCTTT
CDR3aa: CSVEDPRAEAFF

d_gene: TRBD2
abundance: -
j_gene: TRBJ2-7
v_gene: TRBV7-2
CDR3nt: TGTGCCAGCAGCTCTAGCGGGGGAAGCTCCTACGAGCAGTACTTC
CDR3aa: CASSSSGGSSYEQYF

d_gene: -
abundance: -
j_gene: TRBJ2-7
v_gene: TRBV29-1
CDR3nt: TGCAGCGTTGAGGGCCCTAGAGAAGGGGAGCAGTACTTC
CDR3aa: CSVEGPREGEQYF

d_gene: -
abundance: -
j_gene: TRBJ1-1
v_gene: TRBV9
CDR3nt: TGTGCCAGCAGTCAAGTCTCAACAGGGCTAGCTTTCTTT
CDR3aa: CASSQVSTGLAFF

d_gene: TRBD1
abundance: -
j_gene: TRBJ2-7
v_gene: TRBV27
CDR3nt: TGTGCCAGCAGTTCGGGGACAGGGAAGGTTTACGAGCAGTACTTC
CDR3aa: CASSSGTGKVYEQYF

d_gene: -
abundance: -
j_gene: TRBJ2-2
v_gene: TRBV29-1
CDR3nt: TGCAGCGTTGAAGATCCGGGGTCGACCGGGGAGCTGTTTTTT
CDR3aa: CSVEDPGSTGELFF

d_gene: TRBD1
abundance: few
j_gene: TRBJ1-5
v_gene: TRBV9
CDR3nt: TGTGCCAGCAGTCGGGACAGTCAAAATCAGCCCCAGCATTTT
CDR3aa: CASSRDSQNQPQHF

d_gene: -
abundance: -
j_gene: TRBJ1-1
v_gene: TRBV4-3
CDR3nt: TGCGCCAGCAGCCAAGAGGGGGGGGCCAGAACTGAAGCTTTCTTT
CDR3aa: CASSQEGGARTEAFF

d_gene: -
abundance: few
j_gene: TRBJ2-3
v_gene: TRBV2
CDR3nt: TGTGCCAGCAGGGGACCTGAAGTAGGTACGCAGTATTTT
CDR3aa: CASRGPEVGTQYF

d_gene: -
abundance: -
j_gene: TRBJ1-2
v_gene: TRBV5-6
CDR3nt: TGTGCCAGCAGCGGTACGGGGAGCTATGGCTACACCTTC
CDR3aa: CASSGTGSYGYTF

d_gene: -
abundance: few
j_gene: TRBJ1-6
v_gene: TRBV5-6
CDR3nt: TGTGCCAGCAGCTTCTGGGGGCCCTATAATTCACCCCTCCACTTT
CDR3aa: CASSFWGPYNSPLHF

d_gene: TRBD2
abundance: -
j_gene: TRBJ2-4
v_gene: TRBV7-2
CDR3nt: TGTGCCAGCAGCTTGCTGGATAGCGGGGGGCTGGGCTCTCAGTACTTC
CDR3aa: CASSLLDSGGLGSQYF

d_gene: -
abundance: few
j_gene: TRBJ2-1
v_gene: TRBV9
CDR3nt: TGTGCCACCGGACGGGGGTACAATGAGCAGTTCTTC
CDR3aa: CATGRGYNEQFF

d_gene: -
abundance: -
j_gene: TRBJ1-5
v_gene: TRBV7-9
CDR3nt: TGTGCCAGCAGCCCACCTACAGGGAGGTCCCAGCATTTT
CDR3aa: CASSPPTGRSQHF

d_gene: -
abundance: few
j_gene: TRBJ2-5
v_gene: TRBV6-1
CDR3nt: TGTGCCAGCAGTTGGACGGAGACCCAGTACTTC
CDR3aa: CASSWTETQYF

d_gene: TRBD1
abundance: -
j_gene: TRBJ2-3
v_gene: TRBV7-2
CDR3nt: TGTGCCAGCAGACTAAAGGGGGCTAGCACAGATACGCAGTATTTT
CDR3aa: CASRLKGASTDTQYF

d_gene: -
abundance: few
j_gene: TRBJ1-2
v_gene: TRBV5-1
CDR3nt: TGCGCCAGCAGCCCCCAGGCCTATGGCTACACCTTC
CDR3aa: CASSPQAYGYTF

d_gene: -
abundance: -
j_gene: TRBJ1-4
v_gene: TRBV9
CDR3nt: TGTGCCAGCAGCGTAGGGGGGGCAATTGGTGAAAAACTGTTTTTT
CDR3aa: CASSVGGAIGEKLFF

d_gene: TRBD1
abundance: few
j_gene: TRBJ2-3
v_gene: TRBV6-5
CDR3nt: TGTGCCAGTCGGAAGGGGGCCACAGATACGCAGTATTTT
CDR3aa: CASRKGATDTQYF

d_gene: -
abundance: -
j_gene: TRBJ1-1
v_gene: TRBV5-4
CDR3nt: TGTGCCAGCACCTCAACCGGACAGCAAGGGAACACTGAAGCTTTCTTT
CDR3aa: CASTSTGQQGNTEAFF

d_gene: -
abundance: few
j_gene: TRBJ2-5
v_gene: TRBV6-5
CDR3nt: TGTGCCAGCAGTTCTCGCGGCCGGGGAGATCAAGAGACCCAGTACTTC
CDR3aa: CASSSRGRGDQETQYF

d_gene: -
abundance: few
j_gene: TRBJ2-3
v_gene: TRBV27
CDR3nt: TGTGCCAGCAGTCCATACAGGAGAAACACAGATACGCAGTATTTT
CDR3aa: CASSPYRRNTDTQYF

d_gene: -
abundance: -
j_gene: TRBJ2-5
v_gene: TRBV5-1
CDR3nt: TGCGCCAGCAGCTTGGCTGGGACAAGGGAGACCCAGTACTTC
CDR3aa: CASSLAGTRETQYF

d_gene: TRBD1
abundance: once
j_gene: TRBJ1-2
v_gene: TRBV28
CDR3nt: TGTGCCAGCAGTTTGAACCCGGGACAGGGGGGATATAACTATGGCTACACCTTC
CDR3aa: CASSLNPGQGGYNYGYTF

d_gene: TRBD2
abundance: -
j_gene: TRBJ2-2
v_gene: TRBV6-5
CDR3nt: TGTGCCAGCAGTTACCCTAGCGGGCCCACCACCGGGGAGCTGTTTTTT
CDR3aa: CASSYPSGPTTGELFF